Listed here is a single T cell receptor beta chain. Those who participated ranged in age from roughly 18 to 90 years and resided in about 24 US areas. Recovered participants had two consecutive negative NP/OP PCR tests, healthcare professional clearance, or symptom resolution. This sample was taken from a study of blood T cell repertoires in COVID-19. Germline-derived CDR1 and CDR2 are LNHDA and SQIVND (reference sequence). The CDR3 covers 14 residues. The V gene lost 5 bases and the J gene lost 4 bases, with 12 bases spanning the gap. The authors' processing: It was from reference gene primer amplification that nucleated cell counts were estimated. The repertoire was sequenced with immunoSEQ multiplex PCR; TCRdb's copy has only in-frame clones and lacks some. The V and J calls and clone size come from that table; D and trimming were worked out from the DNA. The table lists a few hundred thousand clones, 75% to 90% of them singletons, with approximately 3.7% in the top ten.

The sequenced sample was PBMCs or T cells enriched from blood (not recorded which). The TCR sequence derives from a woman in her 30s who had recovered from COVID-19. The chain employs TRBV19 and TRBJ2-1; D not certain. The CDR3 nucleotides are TGTGCCAGTAGTGTGCCAGGATCTTACAATGAGCAGTTCTTC. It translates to CASSVPGSYNEQFF. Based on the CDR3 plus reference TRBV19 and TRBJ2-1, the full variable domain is DGGITQSPKYLFRKEGQNVTLSCEQNLNHDAMYWYRQDPGQGLRLIYYSQIVNDFQKGDIAEGYSVSREKKESFPLTVTSAQKNPTAFYLCASSVPGSYNEQFFGPGTRLTVL.